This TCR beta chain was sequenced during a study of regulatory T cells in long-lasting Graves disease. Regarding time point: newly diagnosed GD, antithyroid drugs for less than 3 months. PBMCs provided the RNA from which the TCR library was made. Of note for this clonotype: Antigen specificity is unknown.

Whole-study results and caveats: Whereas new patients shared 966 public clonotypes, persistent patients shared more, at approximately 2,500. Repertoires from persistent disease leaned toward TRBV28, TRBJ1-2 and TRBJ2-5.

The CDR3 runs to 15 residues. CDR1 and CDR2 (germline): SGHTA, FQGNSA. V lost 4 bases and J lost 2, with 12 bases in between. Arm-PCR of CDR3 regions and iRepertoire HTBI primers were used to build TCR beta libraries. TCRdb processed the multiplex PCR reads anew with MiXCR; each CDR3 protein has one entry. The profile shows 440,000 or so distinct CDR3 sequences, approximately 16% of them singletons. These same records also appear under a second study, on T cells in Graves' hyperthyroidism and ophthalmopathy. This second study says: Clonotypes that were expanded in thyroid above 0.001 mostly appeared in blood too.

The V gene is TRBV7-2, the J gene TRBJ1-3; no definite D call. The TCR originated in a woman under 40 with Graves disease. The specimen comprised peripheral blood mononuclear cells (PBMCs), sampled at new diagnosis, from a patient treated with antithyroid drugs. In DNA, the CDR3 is TGTGCCAGCAGCTCCCAGTTCGGGGCTGGAAACACCATATATTTT. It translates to CASSSQFGAGNTIYF.